This T cell receptor beta chain came from a study of identifying expanded T cells in peripheral blood. During the collection period, no donor immune events like infections were recorded. Regarding the study as a whole: Over around two and four weeks, about 16.4 and 19 clones changed, versus around 1.1 between replicates.

On this clone: As yet, its antigen is unknown.

TCRdb keeps only in-frame clones here, not all; method: immunoSEQ multiplex PCR. The table lists roughly 82,000 clones, 70% to 90% of them singletons, with about 17% in the top ten. The CDR3 sequence is 14 residues long. V lost 1 base, J lost 7 bases, and 13 bases lay in between. Germline loops: CDR1 LGHNA, CDR2 YSLEER. The V and J genes are TRBV4-3 and TRBJ1-2; D call uncertain. This clonotype was obtained from a person aged 18 to 70 in good health. The sample was blood. In DNA form, the CDR3 reads TGCGCCAGCAGCCAAGGGAACATCGACTTTGGCTACACCTTC. Encoded protein: CASSQGNIDFGYTF.